These T cell receptor beta chains were read from a single sample in a study of T cell responses to AZD1222 COVID-19 vaccine. The table came from immunoSEQ multiplex PCR; TCRdb's copy has only in-frame clones and leaves some out. This sample has around 180,000 clones, with 85% to 95% found just once. Sample: peripheral blood, taken 28 days after the second AZD1222 dose. Receptors originate from an adult who received the AZD1222 COVID-19 vaccine. Each CDR3 is given with its conserved first and last residue. Fields, in order: clone size, J gene, V gene, CDR3 protein. Not all rows give a size; the values are once, few, many and, for expanded clones, a class.

NA	TRBJ1-1	TRBV28	CASSLISEGLNTEAFF
NA	TRBJ2-3	TRBV9	CASSVGIAHFTDTQYF
NA	TRBJ2-3	TRBV11-3	CASRDDNRAVDTQYF
NA	TRBJ2-7	TRBV4-1	CASSQVTGGIRGYEQYF
NA	TRBJ2-7	TRBV28	CASRSLRTDIYEQYF
NA	TRBJ2-2	TRBV21-1	CASSKGEDPANTGELFF
NA	TRBJ1-1	TRBV19	CASSKVGGVINTEAFF
NA	TRBJ1-2	TRBV10-2	CASRGDLRNGYTF
NA	TRBJ1-1	TRBV9	CASSGKGGNTEAFF
NA	TRBJ1-2	TRBV5-6	CASSFRAQGNYGYTF
NA	TRBJ2-5	TRBV4-1	CASSQDLTTKETQYF
NA	TRBJ2-5	TRBV5-1	CASSGGTSGIQETQYF
once	TRBJ2-1	TRBV7-2	CASSSRDRSYNEQFF
NA	TRBJ1-1	TRBV13	CASSYNRGNTEAFF
NA	TRBJ1-4	TRBV6-1	CASSERGGEKLFF
NA	TRBJ1-1	TRBV5-1	CASSLARTGVNTEAFF
NA	TRBJ2-7	TRBV4-1	CASSHPDHEQYF
NA	TRBJ1-4	TRBV9	CASSAGAPGQGPNEKLFF
NA	TRBJ2-7	TRBV11-2	CASSPGTRDYEQYF
NA	TRBJ1-2	TRBV2	CASSELSPTWAGLRGGYTF
NA	TRBJ2-5	TRBV25-1	CASSVAGGETQYF
NA	TRBJ2-3	TRBV3-1/TRBV3-2	CASSQVSEQGPFPDTQYF
NA	TRBJ1-2	TRBV12-3/TRBV12-4	CASRLTGGHGYTF
NA	TRBJ1-4	TRBV6-6	CASSRQGRGGEKLFF
NA	TRBJ1-5	TRBV4-1	CASSQDSSYIADQPQHF
NA	TRBJ1-2	TRBV7-9	CASSLETHGGSYGYTF
NA	TRBJ1-2	TRBV28	CASSLRQTVTFYGYTF
NA	TRBJ2-7	TRBV20-1	CSAIMGYEQYF
NA	TRBJ1-1	TRBV6-2/TRBV6-3	CASSSGGHGGRTEAFF
NA	TRBJ2-7	TRBV5-6	CASSLYSPRPPEQYF
NA	TRBJ1-5	TRBV28	CASSLPDRENQPQHF
NA	TRBJ2-1	TRBV18	CASSPPGLGGEQFF
NA	TRBJ1-2	TRBV19	CASSPGTGRKKVTF
NA	TRBJ2-7	TRBV27	CASSSGSEQYF
NA	TRBJ2-7	TRBV14	CASSQDQVGQTLSYEQYF
NA	TRBJ1-5	TRBV7-2	CASSLAGPQPQHF
NA	TRBJ2-1	TRBV7-3	CASSPGLNYNEQFF
NA	TRBJ1-5	TRBV11-2	CASSLQVSGQPQHF
NA	TRBJ1-6	TRBV25-1	CASSEYGPSPLHF
NA	TRBJ1-4	TRBV7-9	CASSERGGLEKLFF
NA	TRBJ2-7	TRBV12-5	CASGLAGFSYEQYF
NA	TRBJ1-6	TRBV2	CASSAFGGSPLHF
NA	TRBJ1-3	TRBV28	CASSLTGGLSSGNTIYF
NA	TRBJ1-2	TRBV7-3	CASSLTYGGRSSNYGYTF
NA	TRBJ2-7	TRBV6-5	CASSYEGGNYEQYF
NA	TRBJ2-1	TRBV2	CASRQAGARDEQFF
NA	TRBJ2-3	TRBV25-1	CASSVTGLGTQYF
NA	TRBJ1-1	TRBV6-5	CASTAMNTEAFF
NA	TRBJ1-1	TRBV9	CASSAHYQGAGTEAFF
NA	TRBJ2-2	TRBV28	CASSWEGPNTGELFF
NA	TRBJ2-7	TRBV5-5	CASSTRDRLYEQYF
NA	TRBJ1-2	TRBV20-1	CSASKGVDYGYTF